The T cell receptor (beta chain) described here comes from a study of CXCR3-negative and CXCR3-positive naive CD8 T cells (dated by TCRdb to about 2019). About the full investigation: In total, about 140 million TRB reads were obtained, or roughly 1.5 +/- 0.3 million reads per library. Diversity and physicochemical repertoire analyses were performed on about eleven donors pooled from two independent experiments. Naive subsets from a handful of donors and memory cells from 3 donors were included in the TRBV-TRBJ cluster analysis. Overall study outcomes, separate from this receptor: TRBV-TRBJ usage was similar between naive CXCR3-negative and CXCR3-positive cells from the same donor, while memory cells showed distinct patterns. Compared with CXCR3-negative naive cells, CXCR3-positive naive cells had TRB CDR3s with higher hydrophobicity (lower Kidera factor 4), lower energy, and higher strength and volume indices. CXCR3 expression partially decreased after cryopreservation, so most assays used freshly isolated PBMCs. Both naive subsets had comparably high repertoire diversity, while memory CD8+ T cells had much lower repertoire diversity. Because surface CD5, which is linked to self-reactivity in mice, was comparable between the naive subsets, TCR interaction strength was also inferred from the physicochemical properties of TRB CDR3s.

Each CD8+ T cell subset was flow-sorted in triplicate, and 250,000 to 350,000 cells per subset were placed directly into RLT lysis buffer. To keep memory contaminants out, a stringent definition of naive CD8+ T cells was applied: CD45RO-CCR7+CD27+CD95-. Standard density gradient centrifugation was used to isolate peripheral blood mononuclear cells from buffy coats. Naive CXCR3-negative and CXCR3-positive CD8+ T cells were flow-sorted on a FACSAria III. Total RNA was extracted from sorted cells using an RNeasy Mini Kit. Sequencing used a NextSeq 550. The Human TCR Profiling Kit (MiLaboratory) was used to make UMI-labeled 5' RACE TRB cDNA libraries. The full amount of extracted RNA was used for cDNA synthesis, and the full amount of resulting cDNA was used for PCR amplification. Libraries were prepared in parallel with an identical number of PCR cycles. Processing in the source paper ran as follows. With a requirement of at least two reads per UMI, MIGEC and MiXCR extracted about 50,000 +/- 10,000 unique UMI-labeled TRB cDNA molecules per library. An average of approximately 40,000 +/- 10,000 functional in-frame TRB CDR3 nucleotide clonotypes without stop codons was found per library. After each sample was downsampled to 5000 UMI-labeled TRB molecules, VDJtools was used to calculate diversity metrics such as normalized Shannon-Wiener and Chao1. VDJtools was used to calculate clonotype-size-weighted physicochemical properties of the central five CDR3 residues, namely interaction energy, strength, volume and Kidera factor 4. TCRdb reprocessed the reads, so every CDR3 protein sequence counts as one entry and DNA is not shown. TCRdb's processing, not the authors', yielded these V and J calls. The sample table holds around 90,000 distinct CDR3 sequences. The top ten clones comprise 1.1% of the sample.

Taken from cysteine to phenylalanine, the CDR3 has 14 residues. The record lacks a DNA sequence. Via the germline V gene, CDR1 is SQVTM and CDR2 ANQGSEA. About this clonotype: What this receptor recognizes is not known.

The V and J genes are TRBV29-1 and TRBJ2-5; TCRdb's assignment of TRBD2 cannot be checked, as there is no DNA. The sequenced material came from naive CXCR3- CD8+ T cells from blood. Interpreted using the paper, the cell subset or site label stands for: CD45RO-CCR7+CD27+CD95- naive CD8+ T cells lacking CXCR3 (TNR3-). The receptor's source is a human donor in good health. Some clones in this sample may be carry-over from other donors' samples. This receptor has the CDR3 CSVLGLPGKETQYF.